This is a list of T cell receptor beta chains from one sample in a study of identical twins. TCRdb itself ran the 5' RACE reads through MiXCR, one entry per CDR3 protein. The sample holds about 700,000 distinct CDR3 sequences; around 6.1% are singletons and the top ten take about 1.8%. The sequenced material came from naive T cells sorted from blood. The receptor set was obtained from a man between 18 and 35 years old in good health. Each CDR3 is given with its conserved first and last residue. A D gene is named only where the DNA matches it firmly. The size field is filled for only some rows; it gives once, few, many or a size class.

j_call clone_size v_call d_call cdr3_nt cdr3_aa
TRBJ1-3 NA TRBV12-3/TRBV12-4 NA TGTGCCAGCAGCCCCCGGGGGACACATGGAAACACCATATATTTT CASSPRGTHGNTIYF
TRBJ1-1 few TRBV18 NA TGTGCCAGCTCACCGGAGGGGATTGAAGCTTTCTTT CASSPEGIEAFF
TRBJ2-1 NA TRBV11-2 NA TGTGCCAGCAGGGGGCTGGCGGGATGCTACAATGAGCAGTTCTTC CASRGLAGCYNEQFF
TRBJ2-1 few TRBV20-1 NA TGCAGTGCTAGACAAGGACAGAGCTCCTACAATGAGCAGTTCTTC CSARQGQSSYNEQFF
TRBJ2-5 many TRBV12-3/TRBV12-4 TRBD2 TGTGCCAGCTATGCGGGAGGAGAGACCCAGTACTTC CASYAGGETQYF
TRBJ1-5 few TRBV27 NA TGTGCCAGCAGTTTATCGGTTTTTGGAGATCAGCCCCAGCATTTT CASSLSVFGDQPQHF
TRBJ2-1 few TRBV4-2 TRBD2 TGTGCCAGCAGCCAAGTTGGTGGACTAGCGGCCAATGAGCAGTTCTTC CASSQVGGLAANEQFF
TRBJ2-7 few TRBV24-1 NA TGTGCCACCAGTGATTCCGGGAAATACGAGCAGTACTTC CATSDSGKYEQYF
TRBJ2-7 NA TRBV6-5 NA TGTGCCAGCAGTTACGTCTCCACCGGAGGGGACACCTACGAGCAGTACTTC CASSYVSTGGDTYEQYF
TRBJ1-2 NA TRBV7-9 NA TGTGCCAGCAGCTTAGTGGTTGGGGATGGCTACACCTTC CASSLVVGDGYTF
TRBJ2-7 few TRBV7-2 NA TGTGCCAGCAGCTTCTCTAGGAACAGTCCCTACGAGCAGTACTTC CASSFSRNSPYEQYF
TRBJ1-1 NA TRBV7-2 NA TGTGCCAGCAGCCGGGGGGTCGTGAGCCCTGCTGAAGCTTTCTTT CASSRGVVSPAEAFF